This T cell receptor beta chain was sequenced in a study of blood T cell repertoires in COVID-19. Source study methods: Estimated nucleated cell counts came from reference gene primer amplification. Only in-frame clones appear in the TCRdb table, and some are missing; sequencing was by immunoSEQ multiplex PCR. That table supplies the V and J calls and clone size; D and trimming were determined from the DNA. This sample has approximately 30,000 clones, with 85% found just once. CDR1 is GTSNPN and CDR2 is SVGIG in the germline V gene (reference sequence). V gave up 3 bases and J gave up 0 bases; unmatched junction bases: 9. This CDR3 has 17 amino acids.

The V and J genes are TRBV30 and TRBJ2-1, with TRBD1 matching 9 bases. This clonotype was obtained from a human donor with acute or convalescent COVID-19. The donor label of this sample is uncertain. Sequencing used peripheral blood. CDR3 nucleotide sequence: TGTGCCTGGAGAGCGGGACAGGGTAGGGCCTCCTACAATGAGCAGTTCTTC. Its translation: CAWRAGQGRASYNEQFF.